Described below is a single TCR beta chain sequence and its context. The antigen is not known. This sample is drawn from a study of blood T cells in healthy people across ages. Each donor gave roughly 10 milliliters of peripheral blood. There were at least 5.5 micrograms of total RNA extracted from every sample. Germline CDR1 MDHEN, CDR2 SYDVKM. The V and J ends lost 6 bases and 2 bases respectively, with 14 bases between them. CDR3 length: 14 residues. Next came a second PCR, run for about 7 to 12 cycles, which used a sample-barcoded 5' primer along with a J-beta primer mix. TCRdb called the 5' RACE reads again in MiXCR, with one record for every CDR3 protein. In the table there are fewer than 2 million distinct CDR3 sequences, about two fifths of which are singletons. The study's findings and limits: A conclusive naive versus antigen-experienced comparison was prevented by the unsorted PBMCs.

V is TRBV28 and J is TRBJ2-7, with D possibly TRBD1 on 5 matching bases. Sequenced input: blood. The sequence was collected from a human donor in good health. In DNA, the CDR3 is TGTGCCAGCAGAAGTGCAGGGCTGCCCTACGAGCAGTACTTC. This encodes CASRSAGLPYEQYF.